The 22 T cell receptor beta chains listed next were all sequenced from one sample in a study of cytomegalovirus exposure and HLA in healthy donors. Amplification used 60 Vbeta primers and 13 Jbeta primers. TCRdb's copy holds only in-frame clones and misses some; the assay was immunoSEQ multiplex PCR. There are about 220,000 clones in the sample; over 65% occur only once, and 0.63% lies in the top ten. The sample consisted of PBMCs. These TCRs come from a man aged 18 to 29 in good health and CMV-seronegative.

This sequence joins TRBV5-1 and TRBJ1-4; 8 nucleotides agree with TRBD1. Germline values: CDR1 SGHRS, CDR2 YFSETQ. With V trimmed by 0 bases and J by 6 bases, 4 bases remained unmatched. The CDR3 totals 15 residues. The CDR3 is CASSLGGQGHEKLFF. In DNA, the CDR3 is TGCGCCAGCAGCTTGGGAGGACAGGGACATGAAAAACTGTTTTTT.

The count of this clone is one. The rearrangement links TRBV18 to TRBJ1-5; D unclear. Germline loops: CDR1 KGHSH, CDR2 LQKENI. This CDR3 spans 16 amino acids. Trimming removed 3 bases from V and 6 bases from J, with 18 bases in between. This CDR3 is CASSPTGSDFVQPQHF. For the CDR3, the DNA is TGTGCCAGCTCACCGACCGGGTCGGACTTTGTTCAGCCCCAGCATTTT.

The chain joins TRBV6-6 to TRBJ2-1, with 8 bases fitting TRBD2. The CDR3 length is 15 residues. Germline V gene sequence: CDR1 MNHNY, CDR2 SVGAGI (reference sequence). Unmatched junction bases numbered 10, after V lost 6 bases and J lost 6 bases. The CDR3 DNA is TGTGCCAGCAGGAGTACTGACGGGAGGGCCAATGAGCAGTTCTTC. Translation gives CASRSTDGRANEQFF.

The chain joins TRBV15 to TRBJ1-5, with a tentative D call TRBD1 (5 bases). Trimming removed 0 bases at V and 8 bases at J, with 11 bases between. The CDR3 has 14 amino acids. Germline assignment: CDR1 LNHNV and CDR2 YYDKDF (reference sequence). CDR3 sequence reads: CATSREAGLKPQHF. The CDR3 region has the DNA TGTGCCACCAGCAGAGAGGCAGGGCTTAAGCCCCAGCATTTT.

The chain is built from TRBV5-1 and TRBJ1-6, with 7 bases lining up with TRBD1. Germline values: CDR1 SGHRS, CDR2 YFSETQ. The CDR3 is 16 residues long. Trimming took 4 bases from V and 7 from J; bases not matched to a gene: 11. CDR3 sequence (DNA): TGCGCCAGCAGCCAGACCGGGACAGTTCAGAATTCACCCCTCCACTTT. Its translation: CASSQTGTVQNSPLHF. Full variable domain (remainder filled in from reference TRBV5-1 and TRBJ1-6): KAGVTQTPRYLIKTRGQQVTLSCSPISGHRSVSWYQQTPGQGLQFLFEYFSETQRNKGNFPGRFSGRQFSNSRSEMNVSTLELGDSALYLCASSQTGTVQNSPLHFGNGTRLTVT.

The chain links TRBV5-6 to TRBJ2-7; 15 bases are shared with TRBD2. V dropped 2 bases and J dropped 2; count of bases not matched to a gene: 2. Germline CDR1 SGHDT, CDR2 YYEEEE. CDR3 length: 16 amino acids. In DNA form, the CDR3 reads TGTGCCAGCAGCTTAAGGACTAGCGGGAGGGCCTACGAGCAGTACTTC. It yields the protein CASSLRTSGRAYEQYF.

In regard to this clone: A read error may produce the germline difference seen at one junction end. The chain is built from TRBV10-3 and TRBJ2-7; TRBD2 aligns across 7 bases. The germline CDR1 and CDR2 sequences are ENHRY and SYGVKD. This CDR3 is built from 12 residues. CDR3 amino acids: CAISLGREYFHF. In nucleotides, the CDR3 is TGTGCCATCAGTCTGGGGCGGGAGTATTTTCACTTC.

CDR3 DNA: TGCGCCAGCAGCCCCGAGTGGAACACTGAAGCTTTCTTT. This translates into CASSPEWNTEAFF. J is TRBJ1-1 and V is TRBV23-1; D is undetermined. Being an ORF, TRBV23-1 has a function that is uncertain. The CDR3 is 13 amino acids. V was cut by 6 bases and J by 1 base, with 9 bases left in between.

This sequence joins TRBV13 and TRBJ2-5, with 11 positions matching TRBD2. The CDR3 is made up of 16 amino acids. Unmatched junction bases numbered 9, after V lost 7 bases and J lost 2 bases. Looked up from germline, CDR1 is PRHDT and CDR2 is FYEKMQ (reference sequence). CDR3 sequence: CASTLTTSGDQETQYF. As DNA, the CDR3 is TGTGCCAGCACCCTGACGACTAGCGGGGATCAAGAGACCCAGTACTTC.

This chain joins TRBV4-1 and TRBJ2-2; 13 bases align to TRBD2. Germline V gene data show CDR1 as MGHRA and CDR2 as YSYEKL. CDR3 size: 19 residues. The V gene end was trimmed by 5 bases and the J gene end by 6 bases; junction bases not matched to a gene: 15. The CDR3 coding sequence is TGCGCCAGCAGCGTCTCACTCGGGACTAGCGGGACTGTCGCCGGGGAGCTGTTTTTT. This encodes CASSVSLGTSGTVAGELFF.

DNA of the CDR3: TGTGCCAGCAGTGAAAATCCCAAATCACCCCTCCACTTT. Protein product: CASSENPKSPLHF. The V gene is TRBV6-1, the J gene TRBJ1-6; no clear D gene. The length of the CDR3 is 13 residues. Germline assignment: CDR1 MNHNS and CDR2 SASEGT. Trimming removed 2 bases at V and 10 bases at J, with 9 bases between.

The chain uses TRBV28 and TRBJ1-5, with TRBD1 identical over 8 bases. Germline-derived CDR1 and CDR2 are MDHEN and SYDVKM. J was trimmed by 7 bases and V by 6 bases; bases with no gene match: 11. This CDR3 is built from 15 residues. DNA for the CDR3: TGTGCCAGCAGCCCTCCGGGACAGGCCATCCAGCCCCAGCATTTT. As protein: CASSPPGQAIQPQHF.

This chain links TRBV2 with TRBJ2-7; 7 bases line up with TRBD1. In germline, CDR1 is SNHLY, CDR2 FYNNEI. The trim removed 7 bases at V and 12 bases at J, leaving 12 bases unmatched. CDR3 length: 12 residues. CDR3 in DNA: TGTGCCAGCAATAACGGACTGACAGGGAGGTACTTC. This encodes CASNNGLTGRYF.

This chain connects TRBV30 to TRBJ2-3, with unresolved D. V was pared by 0 bases and J by 2 bases, with 12 bases between. Germline-derived CDR1 and CDR2 are GTSNPN and SVGIG (reference sequence). This CDR3 has 15 residues. The CDR3 spells CAWSVTRNPTDTQYF. The CDR3 DNA reads TGTGCCTGGAGTGTAACGCGGAACCCCACAGATACGCAGTATTTT.

The chain recombines TRBV7-8 with TRBJ1-6; a possible D gene is TRBD1 (5 bases). Trimming took off 6 bases at V and 7 bases at J, with 13 bases between the two ends. CDR1 and CDR2 from the germline V gene are SGHVS and FQNEAQ. This CDR3 region has 14 residues. The CDR3 DNA sequence: TGTGCCAGCAGTGGGGCGGGGAACAATTCACCCCTCCACTTT. Its protein is CASSGAGNNSPLHF. The full variable domain, its missing parts supplied by reference TRBV7-8 and TRBJ1-6, is GAGVSQSPRYKVAKRGQDVALRCDPISGHVSLFWYQQALGQGPEFLTYFQNEAQLDKSGLPSDRFFAERPEGSVSTLKIQRTQQEDSAVYLCASSGAGNNSPLHFGNGTRLTVT.

J is TRBJ2-1 and V is TRBV7-3; 11 bases are shared with TRBD2. There are 16 residues in the CDR3. The germline V gene encodes CDR1 SGHTA and CDR2 FQGTGA. Germline trimming cut 4 bases from V and 4 bases from J; bases unmatched to any gene: 6. CDR3 in amino acids: CASSYAGTSGYNEQFF. The CDR3, as DNA: TGTGCCAGCAGCTACGCCGGGACTAGCGGTTACAATGAGCAGTTCTTC.

This chain links TRBV6-1 with TRBJ1-5, with a possible D match to TRBD1 (6 bases). CDR3 length: 15 amino acids. Trimming pared 2 bases from V and 7 bases from J, leaving 15 bases between. Germline V CDR1 and CDR2: MNHNS, SASEGT. The CDR3 loop reads CASSEKDRPGQPQHF. The CDR3 nucleotides are TGTGCCAGCAGTGAAAAAGACAGGCCTGGCCAGCCCCAGCATTTT.

This chain links TRBV18 with TRBJ2-1, with 8 bases matching TRBD2. V lost 0 bases, J lost 8 bases, and 6 bases stayed unmatched. This CDR3 region has 15 residues. CDR1 and CDR2 (germline): KGHSH, LQKENI. In DNA form, the CDR3 reads TGTGCCAGCTCACCACCGGGCGGGAGGATGGATGAGCAGTTCTTC. This gives the protein CASSPPGGRMDEQFF.

The rearrangement joins TRBV5-1 to TRBJ2-3; 11 positions agree with TRBD2. This CDR3 is built from 19 residues. Germline CDR1 and CDR2: SGHRS and YFSETQ. With 4 bases clipped from V and 3 bases from J, the junction kept 16 bases outside the gene matches. CDR3 nucleotides: TGCGCCAGCAGCCCCTCGGGGCTAGCGGGAGGCCCGAGAACAGATACGCAGTATTTT. Encoded protein: CASSPSGLAGGPRTDTQYF.

This sequence joins TRBV5-7 and TRBJ1-1; no clear D gene. TRBV5-7 is an open reading frame whose function is uncertain. The CDR3 has 11 amino acids. Trimming removed 0 bases at V and 10 bases at J, with 7 bases between. The CDR3 DNA sequence: TGTGCCAGCAGCTTGGGCGGCGGAGCTTTCTTT. Residues: CASSLGGGAFF.

The chain joins TRBV29-1 to TRBJ2-3; D gene unclear. The V gene lost 2 bases and the J gene lost 3 bases, with 6 bases spanning the gap. This CDR3 is 12 amino acids long. Germline lookup yields CDR1 SQVTM and CDR2 ANQGSEA. The CDR3 region is CSVELRTDTQYF. CDR3 in DNA: TGCAGCGTTGAACTGCGGACAGATACGCAGTATTTT.

The chain carries TRBV6-1 and TRBJ2-5, with 8 bases aligning to TRBD2. The CDR3 is 15 amino acids. Germline CDR1 reads MNHNS; CDR2 reads SASEGT. V trimming: 6 bases; J trimming: 0 bases; junction bases outside the gene matches: 6. CDR3 nucleotide sequence: TGTGCCAGCAGCACACTAGCGGCAAACCAAGAGACCCAGTACTTC. This sequence encodes CASSTLAANQETQYF.